The sequence of this TCR beta chain was determined in a study of type 1 regulatory T cells (dated by TCRdb to about 2021). For context, the study as a whole: An in vitro protocol by which a Tr1-enriched, alloantigen-specific CD4 T cell product named T-allo10 was generated was characterized in the study. T-allo10 was being evaluated clinically in patients with hematological malignancies who were receiving allogeneic hematopoietic stem cell transplantation.

The junction shows trimming of 3 bases on V and 6 bases on J, and the gene matches do not reach 4 bases of it. Counted from cysteine to phenylalanine, this CDR3 has 14 amino acids. Just CDR3 DNA is preserved here, 42 bases in frame from base 1. Sequencer: Illumina MiSeq. TCRdb trimmed the raw reads at Q25, called clones with MiXCR and kept productive beta chains. Each entry is one CDR3 protein sequence, shown with its most common DNA and genes. The sample profile shows roughly 65,000 distinct CDR3 sequences; around 49% of them were found once. Approximately 2.3% of the sample is taken by the ten largest. General study outcomes and caveats: Compared with non-Tr1 cells, Tr1 cells had a narrower TCR repertoire, and the study took this difference to reflect clonal expansion driven by alloantigen.

There are a few counts of this clonotype. The antigen it recognizes is unknown. Base qualities are not at hand, and no much larger clone is one base apart. The sample was cultured non-Tr1 T cells, either the whole culture or a sorted T cell fraction (not recorded which). In the paper's terms, the cell subset or site label means: non-Tr1 population from the T-allo10 product. The TCR sequence derives from a human donor in good health. The V gene is TRBV12-3 or TRBV12-4 and the J gene is TRBJ1-5; 8 of the junction bases match TRBD1. This receptor carries the CDR3 CASSFGQGAQPQHF. The DNA is as follows: TGTGCCAGCAGTTTCGGACAGGGTGCTCAGCCCCAGCATTTT.